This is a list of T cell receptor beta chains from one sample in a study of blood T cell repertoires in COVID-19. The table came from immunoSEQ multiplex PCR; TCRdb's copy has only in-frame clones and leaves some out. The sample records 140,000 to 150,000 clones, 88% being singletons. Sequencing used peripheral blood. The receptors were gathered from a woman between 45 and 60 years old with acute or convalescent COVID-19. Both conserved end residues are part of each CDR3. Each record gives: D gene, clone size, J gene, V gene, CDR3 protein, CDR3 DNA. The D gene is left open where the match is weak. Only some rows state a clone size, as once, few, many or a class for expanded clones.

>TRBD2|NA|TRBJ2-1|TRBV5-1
CASSFPGGLAGGNEQFF
TGCGCCAGCAGCTTTCCGGGCGGACTAGCGGGGGGGAATGAGCAGTTCTTC
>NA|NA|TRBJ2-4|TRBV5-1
CASSLTAEEALIAKNIQYF
TGCGCCAGCAGCTTGACAGCGGAGGAGGCCTTAATAGCCAAAAACATTCAGTACTTC
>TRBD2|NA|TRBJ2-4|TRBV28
CASSPGGSLAKNIQYF
TGTGCCAGCAGCCCCGGGGGGAGCCTAGCCAAAAACATTCAGTACTTC
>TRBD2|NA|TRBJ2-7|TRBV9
CASSPRLAGVHYEQYF
TGTGCCAGCAGCCCGCGACTAGCGGGAGTGCACTACGAGCAGTACTTC
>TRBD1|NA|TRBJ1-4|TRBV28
CASSSGTGVAWGEKLFF
TGTGCCAGCAGTTCCGGGACAGGAGTAGCCTGGGGGGAAAAACTGTTTTTT
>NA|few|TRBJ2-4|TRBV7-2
CASSLRGLENIQYF
TGTGCCAGCAGCTTAAGAGGTTTAGAGAACATTCAGTACTTC
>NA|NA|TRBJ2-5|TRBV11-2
CASSLGRLETQYF
TGTGCCAGCAGCTTGGGGAGACTGGAGACCCAGTACTTC
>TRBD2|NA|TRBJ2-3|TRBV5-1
CASSPGLAGGDTQYF
TGCGCCAGCAGCCCTGGACTAGCGGGGGGTGATACGCAGTATTTT
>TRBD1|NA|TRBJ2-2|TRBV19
CASRVGQMSSGELFF
TGTGCCAGTAGGGTGGGACAGATGTCCTCCGGGGAGCTGTTTTTT
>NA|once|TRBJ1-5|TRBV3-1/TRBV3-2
CASSHSSNQPQHF
TGTGCCAGCAGCCATAGTAGCAATCAGCCCCAGCATTTT
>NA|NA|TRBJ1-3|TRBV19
CASSPVQGSGNTIYF
TGTGCCAGTAGCCCTGTCCAGGGCTCTGGAAACACCATATATTTT
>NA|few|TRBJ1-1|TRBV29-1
CSVEKGQGREAFF
TGCAGCGTTGAAAAGGGGCAGGGAAGGGAAGCTTTCTTT
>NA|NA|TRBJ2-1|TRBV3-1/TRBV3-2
CASRLYNEQFF
TGTGCCAGCAGACTCTACAATGAGCAGTTCTTC
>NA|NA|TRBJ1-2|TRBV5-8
CASTDGIKGYTF
TGTGCCAGCACGGACGGGATTAAGGGCTACACCTTC
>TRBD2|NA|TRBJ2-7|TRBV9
CASSVGFGGDYEQYF
TGTGCCAGCAGCGTAGGGTTCGGGGGGGACTACGAGCAGTACTTC
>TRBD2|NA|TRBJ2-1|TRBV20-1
CSASMPGGPINEQFF
TGCAGTGCTAGTATGCCGGGAGGGCCGATCAATGAGCAGTTCTTC
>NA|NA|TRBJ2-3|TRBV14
CASSQERTPTDTQYF
TGTGCCAGCAGCCAAGAAAGGACTCCCACAGATACGCAGTATTTT
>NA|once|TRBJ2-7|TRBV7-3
CASSRADTYEQYF
TGTGCCAGCAGTCGCGCTGACACCTACGAGCAGTACTTC
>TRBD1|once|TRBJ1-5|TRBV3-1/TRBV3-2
CASSQSGSAGGQPQHF
TGTGCCAGCAGCCAAAGTGGTTCGGCAGGGGGTCAGCCCCAGCATTTT
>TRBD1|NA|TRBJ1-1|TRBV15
CATTKTGQNTEAFF
TGTGCCACCACCAAGACAGGGCAGAACACTGAAGCTTTCTTT
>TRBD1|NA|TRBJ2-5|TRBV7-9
CASSPRRDRASETQYF
TGTGCCAGCAGCCCACGCCGGGACAGGGCGAGCGAGACCCAGTACTTC
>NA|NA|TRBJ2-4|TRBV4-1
CASSQALVLSNIQYF
TGCGCCAGCAGCCAGGCCTTGGTGTTATCCAACATTCAGTACTTC
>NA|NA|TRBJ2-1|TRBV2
CARLRRDSNEQFF
TGTGCCAGACTGAGGAGGGATAGCAATGAGCAGTTCTTC
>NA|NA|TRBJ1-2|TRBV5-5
CASSLAGASYGYTF
TGTGCCAGCAGCTTGGCTGGGGCATCTTATGGCTACACCTTC
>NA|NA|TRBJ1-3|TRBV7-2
CASSPGENGNTIYF
TGTGCCAGCAGCCCCGGAGAAAATGGAAACACCATATATTTT
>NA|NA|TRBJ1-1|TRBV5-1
CASSQNTANTEAFF
TGCGCCAGCAGCCAGAACACAGCGAACACTGAAGCTTTCTTT
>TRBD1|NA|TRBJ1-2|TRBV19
CASSPEGAWGYTF
TGTGCCAGTAGTCCCGAGGGGGCGTGGGGCTACACCTTC